The clone carrying this TCR beta chain appeared a few times. This record comes from a study of blood T cell repertoires in COVID-19. Study-level background: There were acute and convalescent COVID-19 samples, and they came from the United States, Italy and Spain. In each case, the material was cDNA or gDNA derived from T cells, B-cell-depleted T cells, or PBMCs.

Per the original methods: How many nucleated cells were present was estimated from reference gene primer amplification. Sequencing was performed with immunoSEQ multiplex PCR; in TCRdb, only in-frame clones are kept and a portion is missing. That table supplies the V and J calls and clone size; D and trimming were determined from the DNA. Seen here are tens of thousands of clones, roughly nine tenths observed once, and the top ten hold 5.4%. The V and J ends lost 3 bases and 7 bases respectively, with 13 bases between them. Germline values: CDR1 MNHEY, CDR2 SMNVEV (reference sequence). The CDR3 has 14 amino acids.

The TCR sequence derives from a man in his 60s with acute or convalescent COVID-19. Source material: peripheral blood. The chain uses TRBV27 and TRBJ1-5; maybe TRBD1 (6 bases). For the CDR3, the DNA is TGTGCCAGCAGTTTGGGGCAGGGGTGGCAGCCCCAGCATTTT. Amino acid sequence: CASSLGQGWQPQHF.